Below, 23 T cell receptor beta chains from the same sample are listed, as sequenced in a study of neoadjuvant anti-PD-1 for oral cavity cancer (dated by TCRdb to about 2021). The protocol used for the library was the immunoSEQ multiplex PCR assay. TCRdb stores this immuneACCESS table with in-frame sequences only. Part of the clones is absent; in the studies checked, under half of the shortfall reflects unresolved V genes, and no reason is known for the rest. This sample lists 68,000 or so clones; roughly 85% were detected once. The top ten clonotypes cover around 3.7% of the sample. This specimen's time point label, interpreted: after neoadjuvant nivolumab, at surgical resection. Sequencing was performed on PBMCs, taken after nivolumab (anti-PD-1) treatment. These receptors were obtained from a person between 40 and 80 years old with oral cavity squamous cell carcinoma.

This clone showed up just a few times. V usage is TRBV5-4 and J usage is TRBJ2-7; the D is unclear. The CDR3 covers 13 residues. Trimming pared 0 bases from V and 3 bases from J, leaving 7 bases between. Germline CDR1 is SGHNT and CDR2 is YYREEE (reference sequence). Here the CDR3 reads CASSLAEDYEQYF. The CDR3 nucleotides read TGTGCCAGCAGCTTGGCGGAAGACTACGAGCAGTACTTC.

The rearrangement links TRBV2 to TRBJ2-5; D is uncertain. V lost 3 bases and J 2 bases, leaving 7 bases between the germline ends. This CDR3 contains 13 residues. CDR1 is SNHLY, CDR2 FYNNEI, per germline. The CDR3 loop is CASSEQIQETQYF. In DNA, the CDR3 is TGTGCCAGCAGTGAGCAGATTCAAGAGACCCAGTACTTC.

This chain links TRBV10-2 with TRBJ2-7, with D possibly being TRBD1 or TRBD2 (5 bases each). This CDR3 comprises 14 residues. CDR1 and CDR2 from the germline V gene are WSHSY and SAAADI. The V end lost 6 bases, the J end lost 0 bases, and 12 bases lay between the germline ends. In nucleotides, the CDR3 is TGCGCCAGCAGCCGGGACCTATACTCCTACGAGCAGTACTTC. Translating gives CASSRDLYSYEQYF.

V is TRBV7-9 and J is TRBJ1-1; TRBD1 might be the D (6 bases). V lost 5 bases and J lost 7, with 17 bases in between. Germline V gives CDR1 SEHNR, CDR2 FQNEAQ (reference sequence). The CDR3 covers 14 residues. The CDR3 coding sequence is TGTGCCAGCAGCGTAGAACAGGGATTCAGTGAAGCTTTCTTT. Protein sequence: CASSVEQGFSEAFF.

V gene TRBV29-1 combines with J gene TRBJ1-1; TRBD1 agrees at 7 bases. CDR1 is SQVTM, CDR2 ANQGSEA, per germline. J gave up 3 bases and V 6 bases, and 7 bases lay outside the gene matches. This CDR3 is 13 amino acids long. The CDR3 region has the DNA TGCAGCGTGGGACAGTTGGTTGACACTGAAGCTTTCTTT. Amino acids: CSVGQLVDTEAFF.

CDR3 in DNA: TGTGCCTGGAGTGTGTCCGGGTTCTTAAACACCATATATTTT. The encoded protein is CAWSVSGFLNTIYF. The chain joins TRBV30 to TRBJ1-3; no clear D gene. Between the trimmed V and J ends, which lost 0 bases and 6 bases, there was a span of 12 bases. CDR1 is GTSNPN and CDR2 is SVGIG in the germline V gene (reference sequence). This CDR3 is 14 amino acids long.

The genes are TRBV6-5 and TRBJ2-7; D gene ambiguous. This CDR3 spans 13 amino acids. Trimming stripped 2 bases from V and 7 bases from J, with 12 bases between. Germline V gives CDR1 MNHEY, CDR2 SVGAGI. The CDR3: CASSYVRAGEQYF. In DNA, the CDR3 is TGTGCCAGCAGTTACGTTAGGGCAGGAGAGCAGTACTTC.

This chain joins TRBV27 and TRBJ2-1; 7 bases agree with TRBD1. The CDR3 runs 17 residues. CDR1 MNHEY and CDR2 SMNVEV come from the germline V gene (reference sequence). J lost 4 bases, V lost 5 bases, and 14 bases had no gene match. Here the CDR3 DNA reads TGTGCCAGCAGTCCCAACCTCTCCGGGACAGCGTACAATGAGCAGTTCTTC. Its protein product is CASSPNLSGTAYNEQFF.

The CDR3: CASSPQQGINQPQHF. The CDR3 coding sequence is TGTGCCAGCAGTCCTCAACAGGGCATTAATCAGCCCCAGCATTTT. This rearrangement joins TRBV28 to TRBJ1-5; the D gene is possibly TRBD1 (6 bases). The V end was cut by 5 bases, the J end by 4 bases, with 15 bases between. Looked up from germline, CDR1 is MDHEN and CDR2 is SYDVKM. The CDR3 has 15 residues.

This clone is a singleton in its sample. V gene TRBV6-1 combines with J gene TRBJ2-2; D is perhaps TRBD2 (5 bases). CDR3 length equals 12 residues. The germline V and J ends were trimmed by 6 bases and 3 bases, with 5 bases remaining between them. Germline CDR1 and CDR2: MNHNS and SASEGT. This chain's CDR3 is CASRRDTGELFF. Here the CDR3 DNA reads TGTGCCAGCAGGAGGGACACCGGGGAGCTGTTTTTT.

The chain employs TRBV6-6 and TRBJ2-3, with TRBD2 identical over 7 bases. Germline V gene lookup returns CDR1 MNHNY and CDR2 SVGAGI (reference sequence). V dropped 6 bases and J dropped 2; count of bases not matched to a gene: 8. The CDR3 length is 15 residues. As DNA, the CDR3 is TGTGCCAGCAGGCTCGGCGGGAGTACCACAGATACGCAGTATTTT. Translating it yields CASRLGGSTTDTQYF.

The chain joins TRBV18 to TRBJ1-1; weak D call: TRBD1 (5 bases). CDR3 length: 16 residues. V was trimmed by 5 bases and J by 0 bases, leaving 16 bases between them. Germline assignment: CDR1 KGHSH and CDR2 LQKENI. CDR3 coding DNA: TGTGCCAGCTCATCACAGCAGGGTACGTTGAACACTGAAGCTTTCTTT. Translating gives CASSSQQGTLNTEAFF. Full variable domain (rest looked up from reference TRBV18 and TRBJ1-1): NAGVMQNPRHLVRRRGQEARLRCSPMKGHSHVYWYRQLPEEGLKFMVYLQKENIIDESGMPKERFSAEFPKEGPSILRIQQVVRGDSAAYFCASSSQQGTLNTEAFFGQGTRLTVV.

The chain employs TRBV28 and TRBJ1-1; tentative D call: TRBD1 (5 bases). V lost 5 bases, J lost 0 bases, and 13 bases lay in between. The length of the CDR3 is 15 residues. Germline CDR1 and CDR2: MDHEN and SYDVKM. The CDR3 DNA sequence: TGTGCCAGCAGTCTCCCAGACAGAGTGAACACTGAAGCTTTCTTT. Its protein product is CASSLPDRVNTEAFF. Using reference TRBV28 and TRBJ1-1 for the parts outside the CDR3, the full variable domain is DVKVTQSSRYLVKRTGEKVFLECVQDMDHENMFWYRQDPGLGLRLIYFSYDVKMKEKGDIPEGYSVSREKKERFSLILESASTNQTSMYLCASSLPDRVNTEAFFGQGTRLTVV.

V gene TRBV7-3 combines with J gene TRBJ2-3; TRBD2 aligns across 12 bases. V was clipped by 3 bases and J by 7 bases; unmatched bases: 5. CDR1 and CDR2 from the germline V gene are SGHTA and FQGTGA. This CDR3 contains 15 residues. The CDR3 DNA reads TGTGCCAGCAGCTTGACTAGCGGGAGTGAATATACGCAGTATTTT. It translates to CASSLTSGSEYTQYF.

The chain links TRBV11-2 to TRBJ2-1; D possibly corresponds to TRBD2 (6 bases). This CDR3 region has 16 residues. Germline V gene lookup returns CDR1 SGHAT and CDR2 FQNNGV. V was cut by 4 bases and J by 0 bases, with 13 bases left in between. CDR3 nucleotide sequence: TGTGCCAGCAGCTCGAGCGGGCCTAGCTCCTACAATGAGCAGTTCTTC. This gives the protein CASSSSGPSSYNEQFF.

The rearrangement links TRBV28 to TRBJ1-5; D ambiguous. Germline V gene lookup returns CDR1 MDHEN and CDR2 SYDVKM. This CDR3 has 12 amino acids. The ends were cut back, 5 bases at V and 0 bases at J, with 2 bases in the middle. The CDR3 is CASSHSNQPQHF. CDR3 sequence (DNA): TGTGCCAGCAGTCATAGCAATCAGCCCCAGCATTTT.

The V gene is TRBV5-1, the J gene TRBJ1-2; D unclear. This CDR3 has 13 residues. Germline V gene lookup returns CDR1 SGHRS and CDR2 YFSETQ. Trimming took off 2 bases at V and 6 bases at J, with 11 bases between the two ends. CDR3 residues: CASSLGPPDGYTF. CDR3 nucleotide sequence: TGCGCCAGCAGCTTAGGACCTCCGGATGGCTACACCTTC.

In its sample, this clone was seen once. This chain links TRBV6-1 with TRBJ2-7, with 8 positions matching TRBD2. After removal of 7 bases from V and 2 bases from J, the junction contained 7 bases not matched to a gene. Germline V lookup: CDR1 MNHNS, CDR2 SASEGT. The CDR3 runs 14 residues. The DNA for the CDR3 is TGTGCCAGCACGTCACTAGCGGACGCCTACGAGCAGTACTTC. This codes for CASTSLADAYEQYF.

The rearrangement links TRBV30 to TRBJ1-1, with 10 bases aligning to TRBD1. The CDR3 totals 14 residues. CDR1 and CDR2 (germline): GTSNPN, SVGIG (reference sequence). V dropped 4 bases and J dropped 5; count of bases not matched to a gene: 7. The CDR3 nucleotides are TGTGCCTGGACTAGACAGGGGGCAGGGACTGAAGCTTTCTTT. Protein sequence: CAWTRQGAGTEAFF.

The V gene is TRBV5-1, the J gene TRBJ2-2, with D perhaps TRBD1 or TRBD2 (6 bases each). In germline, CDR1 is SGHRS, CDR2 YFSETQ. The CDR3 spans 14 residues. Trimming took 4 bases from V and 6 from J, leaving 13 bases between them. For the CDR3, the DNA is TGCGCCAGCAGCCTCGGAGGGGGAGCCGGGGAGCTGTTTTTT. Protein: CASSLGGGAGELFF.

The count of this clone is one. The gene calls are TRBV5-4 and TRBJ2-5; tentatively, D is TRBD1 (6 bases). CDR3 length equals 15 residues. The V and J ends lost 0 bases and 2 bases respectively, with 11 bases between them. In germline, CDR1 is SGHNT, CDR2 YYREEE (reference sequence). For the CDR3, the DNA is TGTGCCAGCAGCTTGGGACAGGTGGGACAAGAGACCCAGTACTTC. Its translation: CASSLGQVGQETQYF. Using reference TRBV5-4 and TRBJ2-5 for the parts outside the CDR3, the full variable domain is ETGVTQSPTHLIKTRGQQVTLRCSSQSGHNTVSWYQQALGQGPQFIFQYYREEENGRGNFPPRFSGLQFPNYSSELNVNALELDDSALYLCASSLGQVGQETQYFGPGTRLLVL.

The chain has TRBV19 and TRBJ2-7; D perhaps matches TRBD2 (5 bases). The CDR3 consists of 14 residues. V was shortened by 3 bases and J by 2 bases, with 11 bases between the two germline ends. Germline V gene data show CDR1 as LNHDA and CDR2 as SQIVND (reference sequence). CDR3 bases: TGTGCCAGTAGTATTCCTGGGAGCGCCTACGAGCAGTACTTC. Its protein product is CASSIPGSAYEQYF.

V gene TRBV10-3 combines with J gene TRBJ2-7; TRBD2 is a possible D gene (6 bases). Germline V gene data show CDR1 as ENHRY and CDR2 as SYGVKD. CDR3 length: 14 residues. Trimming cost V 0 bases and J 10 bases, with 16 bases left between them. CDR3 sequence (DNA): TGTGCCATCAGTGAGTCGGGGACTGGGGCGTTTCAGTACTTC. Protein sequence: CAISESGTGAFQYF.